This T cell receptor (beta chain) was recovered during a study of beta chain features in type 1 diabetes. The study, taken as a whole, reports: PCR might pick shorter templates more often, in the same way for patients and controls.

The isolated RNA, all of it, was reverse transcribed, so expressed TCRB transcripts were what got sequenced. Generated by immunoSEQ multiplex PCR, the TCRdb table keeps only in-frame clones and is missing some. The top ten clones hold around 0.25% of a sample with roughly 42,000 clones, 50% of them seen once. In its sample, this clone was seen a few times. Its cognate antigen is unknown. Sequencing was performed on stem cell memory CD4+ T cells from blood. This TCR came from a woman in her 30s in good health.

CDR3 DNA sequence: TGTGCCAGCTCATCAGCGACAGGGCCTAATGAAAAACTGTTTTTT. It is translated as CASSSATGPNEKLFF. V usage is TRBV18 and J usage is TRBJ1-4, with TRBD1 matching 7 bases. CDR3 length: 15 residues. Germline V gene sequence: CDR1 KGHSH, CDR2 LQKENI. V was clipped by 5 bases and J by 3 bases; unmatched bases: 6.